Presented here are 20 T cell receptor beta chains from one specimen sequenced in a study of cytomegalovirus exposure and HLA in healthy donors. Use of 60 Vbeta and 13 Jbeta primers characterized the PCR. Sequencing was performed with immunoSEQ multiplex PCR; in TCRdb, only in-frame clones are kept and a portion is missing. The sample consists of about 120,000 clones, roughly 80% of them appearing once. The material sequenced was PBMCs. Every receptor here comes from a middle-aged woman in good health and CMV-seropositive.

J is TRBJ2-1 and V is TRBV9; 12 nucleotides match TRBD1. This CDR3 has 18 residues. Germline CDR1 and CDR2: SGDLS and YYNGEE. Losses at the gene ends were 0 bases for V and 1 base for J; bases not matched to a gene: 5. The CDR3 reads CASSVVPGQGASYNEQFF. CDR3 bases: TGTGCCAGCAGCGTAGTTCCGGGACAGGGGGCTTCCTACAATGAGCAGTTCTTC. Full variable domain (outside the CDR3, taken from reference TRBV9 and TRBJ2-1): DSGVTQTPKHLITATGQRVTLRCSPRSGDLSVYWYQQSLDQGLQFLIQYYNGEERAKGNILERFSAQQFPDLHSELNLSSLELGDSALYFCASSVVPGQGASYNEQFFGPGTRLTVL.

The chain has TRBV2 and TRBJ2-1; 12 bases align to TRBD2. J gave up 0 bases and V 2 bases, and 11 bases lay outside the gene matches. The CDR3 extends over 20 amino acids. Per germline, CDR1 SNHLY and CDR2 FYNNEI. The CDR3 reads CASSEWRLAGDYSSYNEQFF. CDR3 in DNA: TGTGCCAGCAGTGAATGGAGACTAGCGGGGGATTATAGCTCCTACAATGAGCAGTTCTTC.

The chain links TRBV4-1 to TRBJ2-7, with 12 nucleotides matching TRBD2. In germline, CDR1 is MGHRA, CDR2 YSYEKL. The CDR3 extends over 16 amino acids. V dropped 3 bases and J dropped 6; count of bases not matched to a gene: 9. In DNA, the CDR3 is TGCGCCAGCAGCCATGCTAGCGGGAGGGCCCGTGGCGAGCAGTACTTC. Residues: CASSHASGRARGEQYF.

This clone was seen only a few times. The chain employs TRBV7-8 and TRBJ2-7; 7 positions agree with TRBD2. This CDR3 is built from 15 residues. Germline V gene lookup returns CDR1 SGHVS and CDR2 FQNEAQ. The V gene end was trimmed by 0 bases and the J gene end by 1 base; junction bases not matched to a gene: 3. CDR3 loop: CASSLAGAGSYEQYF. As DNA, the CDR3 is TGTGCCAGCAGCTTAGCGGGAGCGGGATCCTACGAGCAGTACTTC.

The chain has TRBV4-1 and TRBJ2-3; D may be TRBD2 (6 bases). This CDR3 is 17 amino acids long. The germline V gene has CDR1 MGHRA and CDR2 YSYEKL. Trimming stripped 0 bases from V and 2 bases from J, with 15 bases between. The CDR3 DNA reads as TGCGCCAGCAGCCAAGAACAATGGTCGGGGGACACAGATACGCAGTATTTT. It encodes CASSQEQWSGDTDTQYF.

This clone was seen just once. The V and J genes are TRBV6-1 and TRBJ2-7; 7 bases map to TRBD2. CDR1 MNHNS and CDR2 SASEGT come from the germline V gene. This CDR3 contains 13 residues. V lost 0 bases to trimming and J lost 6 bases; unmatched junction nucleotides: 2. The chain's CDR3 is CASSEAGEGEQYF. CDR3 DNA: TGTGCCAGCAGTGAAGCAGGGGAGGGCGAGCAGTACTTC.

V usage is TRBV9 and J usage is TRBJ1-1; TRBD1 matches at 9 bases. The CDR3 contains 16 residues. CDR1 SGDLS and CDR2 YYNGEE come from the germline V gene. With V trimmed by 3 bases and J by 0 bases, 6 bases remained unmatched. The CDR3 region has the DNA TGTGCCAGCAGCGGGGGAGGGGACAGGGTGAACACTGAAGCTTTCTTT. It specifies CASSGGGDRVNTEAFF.

V usage is TRBV7-3 and J usage is TRBJ2-2; TRBD2 might be the D (5 bases). The CDR3 length is 12 residues. The V gene's germline CDR1 is SGHTA and CDR2 FQGTGA. Between the trimmed V and J ends, which lost 2 bases and 7 bases, there was a span of 5 bases. The chain's CDR3 is CASSLEGGELFF. CDR3 bases: TGTGCCAGCAGCTTAGAGGGCGGGGAGCTGTTTTTT.

This clone came up a few times. The chain uses TRBV19 and TRBJ1-5, with a possible D match to TRBD1 (5 bases). The CDR3 is made up of 16 amino acids. V was shortened by 8 bases and J by 4 bases, with 21 bases between the two germline ends. CDR1 is LNHDA, CDR2 SQIVND, per germline (reference sequence). CDR3: CASGRGGSRFNQPQHF. The CDR3 DNA reads as TGTGCCAGTGGCCGGGGGGGTAGCCGCTTTAATCAGCCCCAGCATTTT.

This clone was observed a single time. The gene calls are TRBV6-5 and TRBJ2-4; 7 nucleotides match TRBD1. J gave up 4 bases and V 5 bases, and 5 bases lay outside the gene matches. Germline CDR1 MNHEY, CDR2 SVGAGI. The CDR3 spans 14 residues. As DNA, the CDR3 is TGTGCCAGCAGTCCCCGACAGGGTAAAAACATTCAGTACTTC. It yields the protein CASSPRQGKNIQYF.

This clone was recorded a few times. This chain joins TRBV5-6 and TRBJ1-2, with TRBD1 identical over 10 bases. Germline CDR1 reads SGHDT; CDR2 reads YYEEEE. This CDR3 is 15 amino acids long. V was pared by 2 bases and J by 2 bases, with 3 bases of the junction left unmatched. As DNA, the CDR3 is TGTGCCAGCAGCTTACCGGGACAGGGGAACTATGGCTACACCTTC. This sequence encodes CASSLPGQGNYGYTF.

This chain joins TRBV15 and TRBJ2-3; 11 bases match TRBD2. V trimming: 0 bases; J trimming: 8 bases; junction bases outside the gene matches: 10. CDR3 length: 17 residues. CDR1 and CDR2 (germline): LNHNV, YYDKDF (reference sequence). CDR3 sequence reads: CATSRDVSSGRTGTQYF. The CDR3 DNA reads as TGTGCCACCAGCAGAGATGTTTCTAGCGGGAGGACCGGTACGCAGTATTTT.

This chain joins TRBV7-9 and TRBJ1-2, with D perhaps TRBD1 (6 bases). This CDR3 is built from 14 residues. The germline V gene has CDR1 SEHNR and CDR2 FQNEAQ (reference sequence). Trimming left V 1 base short and J 7 bases short, with 13 bases between. The CDR3 is CASSLGDRKGGYTF. Here the CDR3 DNA reads TGTGCCAGCAGCTTAGGAGACAGGAAAGGTGGCTACACCTTC.

The CDR3 protein is CASNGGSKGIQYF. The DNA of the CDR3 is TGTGCCAGCAATGGGGGGAGTAAGGGCATTCAGTACTTC. The J gene is TRBJ2-4, the V gene TRBV2, with TRBD2 as a possible D gene (6 bases). CDR1 is SNHLY, CDR2 FYNNEI, per germline. The CDR3 has 13 residues. The V end was cut by 7 bases, the J end by 9 bases, with 16 bases between. Together with reference TRBV2 and TRBJ2-4, the CDR3 gives the full variable domain: EPEVTQTPSHQVTQMGQEVILRCVPISNHLYFYWYRQILGQKVEFLVSFYNNEISEKSEIFDDQFSVERPDGSNFTLKIRSTKLEDSAMYFCASNGGSKGIQYFGAGTRLSVL.

V and J are TRBV5-1 and TRBJ1-2; 9 bases fit TRBD1. The CDR3 is 14 residues long. J gave up 2 bases and V 4 bases, and 3 bases lay outside the gene matches. CDR1 is SGHRS, CDR2 YFSETQ, per germline. This CDR3 is CASSPGTGNYGYTF. DNA of the CDR3: TGCGCCAGCAGCCCGGGGACAGGGAACTATGGCTACACCTTC.

By share of the sample, this clone is medium-sized. V usage is TRBV7-3 and J usage is TRBJ2-3; 8 nucleotides line up with TRBD2. The V segment lost 4 bases and the J segment 5 bases; nucleotides outside the gene matches: 5. Germline V gene sequence: CDR1 SGHTA, CDR2 FQGTGA. The CDR3 extends over 14 amino acids. As DNA, the CDR3 is TGTGCCAGCAGCTCGGGGGCGGGGGGAGATACGCAGTATTTT. Its protein product is CASSSGAGGDTQYF. The full variable domain, its missing parts supplied by reference TRBV7-3 and TRBJ2-3, is GAGVSQTPSNKVTEKGKYVELRCDPISGHTALYWYRQSLGQGPEFLIYFQGTGAADDSGLPNDRFFAVRPEGSVSTLKIQRTERGDSAVYLCASSSGAGGDTQYFGPGTRLTVL.

This clone has just one count. The rearrangement uses TRBV5-6 and TRBJ1-5; TRBD1 aligns across 7 bases. V shed 7 bases and J 5 bases; nucleotides not matched to a gene: 6. CDR1 is SGHDT and CDR2 is YYEEEE in the germline V gene. CDR3 length: 13 residues. The CDR3 DNA is TGTGCCAGCCCGGACAGGCTGGATCAGCCCCAGCATTTT. Amino acids: CASPDRLDQPQHF. Supplemented by reference TRBV5-6 and TRBJ1-5, the full variable domain reads DAGVTQSPTHLIKTRGQQVTLRCSPKSGHDTVSWYQQALGQGPQFIFQYYEEEERQRGNFPDRFSGHQFPNYSSELNVNALLLGDSALYLCASPDRLDQPQHFGDGTRLSIL.

V gene TRBV6-6 combines with J gene TRBJ1-5, with D uncertain. Germline values: CDR1 MNHNY, CDR2 SVGAGI (reference sequence). The CDR3 is made up of 16 amino acids. V was pared by 7 bases and J by 1 base, with 17 bases between. Here the CDR3 reads CASTSVGAWSNQPQHF. The CDR3 DNA reads as TGTGCCAGCACCTCTGTCGGAGCTTGGAGCAATCAGCCCCAGCATTTT.

The gene calls are TRBV6-1 and TRBJ1-1, with D perhaps matching TRBD1 (6 bases). This CDR3 contains 14 residues. The germline V gene encodes CDR1 MNHNS and CDR2 SASEGT. V was shortened by 5 bases and J by 5 bases, with 15 bases between the two germline ends. CDR3 region: CASSPPQGNTEAFF. CDR3 sequence (DNA): TGTGCCAGCAGTCCACCACAGGGTAATACTGAAGCTTTCTTT.

V is TRBV7-2 and J is TRBJ2-1, with 11 bases identical to TRBD2. Unmatched junction bases numbered 14, after V lost 4 bases and J lost 15 bases. Germline CDR1 and CDR2: SGHTA and FQGNSA. The CDR3 is 15 amino acids. The CDR3 DNA follows: TGTGCCAGCAGCTCTCCTACAAATAGCGGGAGGGCTCTGTTCTTC. This sequence encodes CASSSPTNSGRALFF.